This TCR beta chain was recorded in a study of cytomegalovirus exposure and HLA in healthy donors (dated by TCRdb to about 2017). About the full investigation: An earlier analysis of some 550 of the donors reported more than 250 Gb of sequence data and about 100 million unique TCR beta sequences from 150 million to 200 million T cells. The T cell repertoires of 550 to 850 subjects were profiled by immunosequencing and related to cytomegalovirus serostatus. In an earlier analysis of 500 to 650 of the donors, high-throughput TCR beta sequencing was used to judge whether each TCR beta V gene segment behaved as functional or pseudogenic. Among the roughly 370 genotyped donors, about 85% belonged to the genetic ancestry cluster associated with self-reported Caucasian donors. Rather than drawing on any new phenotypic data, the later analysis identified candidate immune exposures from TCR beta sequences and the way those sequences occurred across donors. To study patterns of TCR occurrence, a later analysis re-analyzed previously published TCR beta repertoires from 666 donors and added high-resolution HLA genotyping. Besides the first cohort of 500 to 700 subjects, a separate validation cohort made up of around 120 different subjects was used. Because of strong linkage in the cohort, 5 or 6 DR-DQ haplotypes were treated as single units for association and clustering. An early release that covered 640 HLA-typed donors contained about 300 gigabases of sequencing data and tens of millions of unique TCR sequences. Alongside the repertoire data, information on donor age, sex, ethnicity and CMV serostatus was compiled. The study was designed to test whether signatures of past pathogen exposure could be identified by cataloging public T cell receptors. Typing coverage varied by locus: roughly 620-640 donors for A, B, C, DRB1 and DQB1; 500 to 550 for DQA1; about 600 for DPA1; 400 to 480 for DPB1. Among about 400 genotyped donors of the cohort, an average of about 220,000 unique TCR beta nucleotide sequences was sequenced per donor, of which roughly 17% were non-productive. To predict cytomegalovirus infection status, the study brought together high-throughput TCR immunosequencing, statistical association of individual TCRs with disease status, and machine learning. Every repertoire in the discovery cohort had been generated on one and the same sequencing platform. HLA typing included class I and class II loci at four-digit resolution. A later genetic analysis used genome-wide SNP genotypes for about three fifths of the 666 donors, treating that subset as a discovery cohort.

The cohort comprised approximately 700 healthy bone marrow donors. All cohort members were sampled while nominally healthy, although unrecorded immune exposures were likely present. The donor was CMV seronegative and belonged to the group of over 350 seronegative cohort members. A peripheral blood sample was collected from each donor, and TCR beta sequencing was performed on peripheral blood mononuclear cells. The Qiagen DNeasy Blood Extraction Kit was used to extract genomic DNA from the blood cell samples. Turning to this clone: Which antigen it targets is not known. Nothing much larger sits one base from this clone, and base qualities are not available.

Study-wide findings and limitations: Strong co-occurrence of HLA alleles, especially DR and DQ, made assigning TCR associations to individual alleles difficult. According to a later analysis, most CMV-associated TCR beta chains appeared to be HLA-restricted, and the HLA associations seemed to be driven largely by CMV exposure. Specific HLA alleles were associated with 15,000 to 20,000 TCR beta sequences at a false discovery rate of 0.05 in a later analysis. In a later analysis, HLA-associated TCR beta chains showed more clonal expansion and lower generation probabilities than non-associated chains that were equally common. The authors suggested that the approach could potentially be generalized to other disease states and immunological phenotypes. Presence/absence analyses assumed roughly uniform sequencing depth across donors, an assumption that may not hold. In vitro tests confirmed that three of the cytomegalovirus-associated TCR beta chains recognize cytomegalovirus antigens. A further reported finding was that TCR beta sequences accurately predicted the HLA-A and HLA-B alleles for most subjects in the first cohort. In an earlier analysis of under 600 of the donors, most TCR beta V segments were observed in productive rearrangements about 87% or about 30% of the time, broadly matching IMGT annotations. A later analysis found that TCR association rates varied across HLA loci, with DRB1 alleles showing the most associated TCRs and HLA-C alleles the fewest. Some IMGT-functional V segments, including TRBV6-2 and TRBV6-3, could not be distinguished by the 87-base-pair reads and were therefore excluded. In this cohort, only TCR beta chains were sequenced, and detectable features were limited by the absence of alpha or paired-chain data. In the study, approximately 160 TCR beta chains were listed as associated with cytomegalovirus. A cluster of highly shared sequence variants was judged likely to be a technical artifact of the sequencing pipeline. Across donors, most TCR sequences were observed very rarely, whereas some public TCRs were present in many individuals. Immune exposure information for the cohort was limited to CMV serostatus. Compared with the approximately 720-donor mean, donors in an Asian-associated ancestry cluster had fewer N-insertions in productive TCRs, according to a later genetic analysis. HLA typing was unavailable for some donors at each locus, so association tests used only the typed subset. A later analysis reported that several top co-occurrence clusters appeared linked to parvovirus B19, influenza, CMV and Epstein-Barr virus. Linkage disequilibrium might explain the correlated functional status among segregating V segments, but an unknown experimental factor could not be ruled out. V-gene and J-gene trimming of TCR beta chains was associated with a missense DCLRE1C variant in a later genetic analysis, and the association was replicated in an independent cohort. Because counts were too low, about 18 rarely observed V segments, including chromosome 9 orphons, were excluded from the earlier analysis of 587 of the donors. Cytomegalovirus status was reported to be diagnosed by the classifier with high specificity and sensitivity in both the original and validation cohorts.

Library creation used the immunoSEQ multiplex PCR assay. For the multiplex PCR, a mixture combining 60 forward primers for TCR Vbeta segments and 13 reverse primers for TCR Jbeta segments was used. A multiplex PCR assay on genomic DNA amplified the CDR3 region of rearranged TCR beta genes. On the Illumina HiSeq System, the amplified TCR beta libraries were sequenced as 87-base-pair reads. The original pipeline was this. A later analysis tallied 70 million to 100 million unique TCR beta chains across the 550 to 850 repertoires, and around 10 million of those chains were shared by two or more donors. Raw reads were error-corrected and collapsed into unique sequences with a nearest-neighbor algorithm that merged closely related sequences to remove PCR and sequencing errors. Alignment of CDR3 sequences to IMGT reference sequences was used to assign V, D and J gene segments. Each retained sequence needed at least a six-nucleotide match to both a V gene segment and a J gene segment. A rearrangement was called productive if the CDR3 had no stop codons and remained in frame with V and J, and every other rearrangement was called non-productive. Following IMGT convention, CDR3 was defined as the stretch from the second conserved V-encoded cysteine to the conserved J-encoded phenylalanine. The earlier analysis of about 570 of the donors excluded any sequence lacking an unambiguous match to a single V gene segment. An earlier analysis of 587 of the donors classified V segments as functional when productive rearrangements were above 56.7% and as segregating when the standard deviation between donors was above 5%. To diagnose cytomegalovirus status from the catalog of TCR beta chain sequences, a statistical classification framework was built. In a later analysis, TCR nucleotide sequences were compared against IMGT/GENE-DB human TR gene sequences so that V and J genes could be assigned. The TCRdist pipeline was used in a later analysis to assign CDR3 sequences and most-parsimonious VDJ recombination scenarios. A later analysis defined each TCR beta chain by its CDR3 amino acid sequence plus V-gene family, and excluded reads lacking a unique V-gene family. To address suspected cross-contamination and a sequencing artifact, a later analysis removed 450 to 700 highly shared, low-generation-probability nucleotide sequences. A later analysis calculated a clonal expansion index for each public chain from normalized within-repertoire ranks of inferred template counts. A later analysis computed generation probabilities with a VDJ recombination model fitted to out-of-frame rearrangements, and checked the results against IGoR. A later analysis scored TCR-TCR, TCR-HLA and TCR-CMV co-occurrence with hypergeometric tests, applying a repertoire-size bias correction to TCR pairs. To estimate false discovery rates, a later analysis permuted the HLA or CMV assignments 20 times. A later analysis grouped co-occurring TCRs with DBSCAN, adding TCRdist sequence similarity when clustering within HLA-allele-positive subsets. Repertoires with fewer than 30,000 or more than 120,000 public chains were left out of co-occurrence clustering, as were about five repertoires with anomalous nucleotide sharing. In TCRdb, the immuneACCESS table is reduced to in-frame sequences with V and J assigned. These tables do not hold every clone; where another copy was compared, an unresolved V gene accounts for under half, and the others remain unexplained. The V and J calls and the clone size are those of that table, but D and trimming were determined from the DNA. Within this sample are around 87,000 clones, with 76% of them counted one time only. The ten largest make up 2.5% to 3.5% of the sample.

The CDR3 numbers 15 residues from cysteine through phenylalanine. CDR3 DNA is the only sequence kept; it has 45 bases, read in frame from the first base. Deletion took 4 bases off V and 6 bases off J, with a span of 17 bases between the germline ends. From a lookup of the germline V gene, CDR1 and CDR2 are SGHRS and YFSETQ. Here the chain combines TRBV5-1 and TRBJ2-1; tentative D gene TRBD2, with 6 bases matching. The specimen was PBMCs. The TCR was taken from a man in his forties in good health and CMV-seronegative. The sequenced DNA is TGCGCCAGCAGCCTTGGGGGGACTGGGACCAATGAGCAGTTCTTC. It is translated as CASSLGGTGTNEQFF.